This TCR beta chain was sequenced during a study of blood T cells in healthy people across ages. General observations from the study: As age increased, TCR beta diversity per million T cells fell in a roughly linear fashion.

A second PCR of about 7 to 12 cycles used a sample-barcoded 5' primer and a J-beta primer mix. TCRdb itself ran the 5' RACE reads through MiXCR, one entry per CDR3 protein. The table has around 1,900,000 distinct CDR3 sequences, roughly two fifths seen once. Each sample used at least 6.5 million PBMCs. This clonotype turned up a few times. Antigen specificity is unknown. V was shortened by 2 bases and J by 4 bases, with 11 bases between the two germline ends. CDR1 and CDR2 from the germline V gene are DFQATT and SNEGSKA (reference sequence). CDR3 length: 13 residues. This sequence originates from a human donor in good health. V is TRBV20-1 and J is TRBJ1-2, with D hard to call. Sequences were obtained from blood. CDR3 nucleotide sequence: TGCAGTGCTAGATACAGTCCGGGCTATGGCTACACCTTC. Translation: CSARYSPGYGYTF.